This T cell receptor (beta chain) was sequenced during a study of OX40 agonist ivuxolimab in advanced cancers. Study context: Dose-escalation patients were diagnosed with hepatocellular carcinoma, melanoma, renal cell cancer or head and neck cancer.

This CDR3 is built from 14 residues. The germline gives CDR1 MDHEN, CDR2 SYDVKM. V lost 2 bases and J 2 bases, leaving 7 bases between the germline ends. Data came from immunoSEQ multiplex PCR; TCRdb stores just in-frame clones and leaves some out. This table has some 69,000 clones, 80% to 90% appearing once. Findings of the study overall: At doses 0.1 to 3.0 mg/kg, CD4+ and CD8+ clones expanded.

This clone was counted a single time. Antigen: not known. The same CDR3 arises from other DNA sequences in this sample as well. The chain joins TRBV28 to TRBJ1-3, with D maybe TRBD1 (5 bases). The sequence was collected from an adult with an advanced solid tumor such as melanoma, head and neck, liver or kidney cancer. Sequenced material: CD4+ or CD8+ T cells sorted from blood, taken in a trial of the OX40 agonist ivuxolimab. The CDR3 nucleotides are TGTGCCAGCAGTTTAACGGGGGCTGGAAACACCATATATTTT. It is translated as CASSLTGAGNTIYF.